The next 14 T cell receptor beta chains were all read from a single sample in a study of CD8 T cells in Susac syndrome. Reverse transcription of roughly 0.5 to 1 ug RNA was carried out with random hexamers. TCRdb independently ran MiXCR on the immunoSEQ multiplex PCR reads; one entry per CDR3 protein. The sample carries 150,000 to 200,000 distinct CDR3 sequences, approximately 93% recorded once. Source material: CD4+ T cells from PBMCs. The source is a human donor with multiple sclerosis.

This chain connects TRBV5-4 to TRBJ1-6; 7 bases map to TRBD1. The J segment lost 7 bases and the V segment lost 6 bases, leaving 19 bases of the junction unmatched. The CDR3 contains 18 residues. Germline V gene lookup returns CDR1 SGHNT and CDR2 YYREEE (reference sequence). For the CDR3, the DNA is TGTGCCAGCAAGGGGGAGGGGGCCCTTCCAGGAGAAAATTCACCCCTCCACTTT. It codes for CASKGEGALPGENSPLHF. Filled out from reference TRBV5-4 and TRBJ1-6, the complete variable domain reads ETGVTQSPTHLIKTRGQQVTLRCSSQSGHNTVSWYQQALGQGPQFIFQYYREEENGRGNFPPRFSGLQFPNYSSELNVNALELDDSALYLCASKGEGALPGENSPLHFGNGTRLTVT.

The chain links TRBV5-4 to TRBJ2-5; D uncertain. The V gene lost 2 bases and the J gene lost 3 bases, with 11 bases spanning the gap. The CDR3 length is 14 residues. CDR1 is SGHNT, CDR2 YYREEE, per germline (reference sequence). CDR3 sequence (DNA): TGTGCCAGCAGCTTAACCTGGTCAGAAGAGACCCAGTACTTC. Translating it yields CASSLTWSEETQYF.

The J gene is TRBJ1-2, the V gene TRBV5-4, with D possibly being TRBD1 (5 bases). Germline CDR1 is SGHNT and CDR2 is YYREEE (reference sequence). Trimming pared 4 bases from V and 1 base from J, leaving 8 bases between. CDR3 length equals 13 residues. Here the CDR3 DNA reads TGTGCCAGCAGCGGGGACCGTAACTATGGCTACACCTTC. It translates to CASSGDRNYGYTF.

The genes are TRBV20-1 and TRBJ1-1; no firm D call. This CDR3 is 12 amino acids long. The V and J ends lost 1 base and 4 bases respectively, with 7 bases between them. CDR1 is DFQATT, CDR2 SNEGSKA, per germline (reference sequence). Here the CDR3 DNA reads TGCAGTGCTAGAGCGGGCCTCACTGAAGCTTTCTTT. It is translated as CSARAGLTEAFF.

This clonotype was observed a single time. The rearrangement uses TRBV28 and TRBJ2-7; 7 bases align to TRBD2. The J segment lost 0 bases and the V segment lost 5 bases, leaving 7 bases of the junction unmatched. The CDR3 contains 15 residues. Germline CDR1 is MDHEN and CDR2 is SYDVKM. The CDR3 here is CASSPPGGTSYEQYF. The CDR3 coding sequence is TGTGCCAGCAGTCCCCCCGGGGGGACCTCCTACGAGCAGTACTTC.

The chain carries TRBV19 and TRBJ1-1; D perhaps matches TRBD1 (5 bases). V lost 9 bases and J lost 1, with 9 bases in between. This CDR3 is 12 amino acids long. The germline gives CDR1 LNHDA, CDR2 SQIVND (reference sequence). The CDR3 nucleotides are TGTGCCAGCAATGACAGGAACACTGAAGCTTTCTTT. Translated, it gives CASNDRNTEAFF.

The chain employs TRBV19 and TRBJ2-2, with no clear D. Trimming left V 5 bases short and J 3 bases short, with 7 bases between. Germline-derived CDR1 and CDR2 are LNHDA and SQIVND (reference sequence). The CDR3 extends over 13 amino acids. The CDR3 DNA follows: TGTGCCAGTAGTCTGGACCACACCGGGGAGCTGTTTTTT. This encodes CASSLDHTGELFF.

The rearrangement joins TRBV3-1 to TRBJ1-1; possibly TRBD1 for D (5 bases). The V gene lost 4 bases and the J gene lost 9 bases, with 12 bases spanning the gap. This CDR3 spans 12 amino acids. CDR1 and CDR2 (germline): LGHDT, YNNKEL (reference sequence). CDR3 DNA sequence: TGTGCCAGCAGCCGGTCAGGGAGCCAAGCTTTCTTT. It encodes CASSRSGSQAFF.

This clonotype has a handful of counts. V gene TRBV20-1 combines with J gene TRBJ1-2, with 10 bases lining up with TRBD1. This CDR3 spans 15 amino acids. Per germline, CDR1 DFQATT and CDR2 SNEGSKA (reference sequence). V was pared by 1 base and J by 7 bases, with 9 bases of the junction left unmatched. The CDR3 DNA is TGCAGTGCTAGAGTAAACGGACAGGGGGAGGGTGGCTACACCTTC. Translating gives CSARVNGQGEGGYTF.

V usage is TRBV15 and J usage is TRBJ2-7; D is tentatively TRBD1 or TRBD2 (6 bases each). The CDR3 has 17 residues. CDR1 and CDR2 (germline): LNHNV, YYDKDF (reference sequence). The V gene lost 4 bases and the J gene lost 2 bases, with 21 bases spanning the gap. The CDR3 DNA is TGTGCCACCAGCACCGGGGGCACGGGACCGAGGACCTACGAGCAGTACTTC. Translating it yields CATSTGGTGPRTYEQYF.

The CDR3 nucleotides are TGTGCCAGCAGTTCGGCAAATGAAAAACTGTTTTTT. Its translation is CASSSANEKLFF. V gene TRBV6-6 combines with J gene TRBJ1-4; D gene unclear. Looked up from germline, CDR1 is MNHNY and CDR2 is SVGAGI (reference sequence). Trimming took 4 bases from V and 5 from J, leaving 5 bases between them. CDR3 length: 12 residues.

This chain links TRBV5-1 with TRBJ2-3; 8 bases agree with TRBD1. The germline V gene has CDR1 SGHRS and CDR2 YFSETQ. V gave up 3 bases and J gave up 2 bases; unmatched junction bases: 8. The CDR3 is 16 amino acids. CDR3: CASSYGQGPPTDTQYF. The CDR3 DNA sequence: TGCGCCAGCAGCTACGGACAGGGACCCCCCACAGATACGCAGTATTTT.

V and J are TRBV5-1 and TRBJ2-5; D uncertain. V was cut by 0 bases and J by 3 bases, with 9 bases left in between. This CDR3 contains 14 residues. Per germline, CDR1 SGHRS and CDR2 YFSETQ. Written as DNA, the CDR3 is TGCGCCAGCAGCTTGGGCGGAGCAGAAGAGACCCAGTACTTC. This codes for CASSLGGAEETQYF.

Here the CDR3 reads CASTKTLGASDTQYF. The CDR3 DNA reads as TGTGCCAGCACCAAAACATTAGGGGCATCAGATACGCAGTATTTT. The J gene is TRBJ2-3, the V gene TRBV5-4, with a weak D call TRBD1 (5 bases). The CDR3 has 15 amino acids. Trimming removed 6 bases from V and 4 bases from J, with 18 bases in between. CDR1 SGHNT and CDR2 YYREEE come from the germline V gene (reference sequence).